The source of this T cell receptor (beta chain) is a study of T-cell memory formation after mild COVID-19. In the study overall: For the most part, TCR clusters were specific to one donor.

General study findings and limits: A second wave of clones peaked on day 37, and their SARS-CoV-2 specificity went unconfirmed.

Turning to this clonotype: No antigen is known for it.

MiXCR, applied by TCRdb to the 5' RACE reads, yields one record per CDR3 protein. The sample contains around 340,000 distinct CDR3 sequences, around 21% of which appear only once. Trimming left V 5 bases short and J 4 bases short, with 11 bases between. The CDR3 length is 14 residues. Germline V lookup: CDR1 SNHLY, CDR2 FYNNEI. Sequenced input: PBMCs or a T cell subset sorted from them (not recorded which). The chain combines TRBV2 with TRBJ2-2; D call uncertain. The receptor was isolated from an adult woman who had mild COVID-19 (a few samples of this study predate the infection). Cell type and time point are not known. CDR3 sequence reads: CASSPGPGTGELFF. CDR3 DNA: TGTGCCAGCAGTCCTGGACCGGGCACCGGGGAGCTGTTTTTT. Looking up the rest from reference TRBV2 and TRBJ2-2 gives the full variable domain: EPEVTQTPSHQVTQMGQEVILRCVPISNHLYFYWYRQILGQKVEFLVSFYNNEISEKSEIFDDQFSVERPDGSNFTLKIRSTKLEDSAMYFCASSPGPGTGELFFGEGSRLTVL.